One and the same sample provided the 22 T cell receptor beta chains below, sequenced in a study of regulatory T cells in long-lasting Graves disease. The time point was: persistent/refractory GD, antithyroid drugs over 5 years with positive TRAb. Construction of the TCR library relied on RNA isolated from PBMCs. iRepertoire HTBI primers and Arm-PCR of CDR3 regions built TCR beta libraries. Via MiXCR, TCRdb re-called the multiplex PCR reads, giving one row per CDR3 protein. Counted here are about 470,000 distinct CDR3 sequences, roughly 21% occurring once; the ten biggest clones make up more than 6%. The sequenced sample was peripheral blood mononuclear cells (PBMCs), obtained when the disease was refractory, from a patient treated with antithyroid drugs. These receptors all come from a female donor with Graves disease.

A remark on this clonotype: The junction shows a germline mismatch at one end, possibly a read error. This sequence joins TRBV7-9 and TRBJ1-2, with D uncertain. The germline V gene has CDR1 SEHNR and CDR2 FQNEAQ (reference sequence). The CDR3 sequence is 12 residues long. The CDR3 loop is CANSLALDGYTF. The CDR3 DNA follows: TGTGCCAACAGCTTAGCTCTTGACGGCTACACCTTC. The whole variable domain, filled in from reference TRBV7-9 and TRBJ1-2, reads DTGVSQNPRHKITKRGQNVTFRCDPISEHNRLYWYRQTLGQGPEFLTYFQNEAQLEKSRLLSDRFSAERPKGSFSTLEIQRTEQGDSAMYLCANSLALDGYTFGSGTRLTVV.

This clonotype was observed a handful of times. V is TRBV20-1 and J is TRBJ1-6; 12 bases map to TRBD1. This CDR3 comprises 15 residues. The trim removed 0 bases at V and 9 bases at J, leaving 3 bases unmatched. Germline-derived CDR1 and CDR2 are DFQATT and SNEGSKA (reference sequence). The CDR3, as DNA: TGCAGTGCTAGAGATGGGGACAGGGGGCCTTCACCCCTCCACTTT. Translation: CSARDGDRGPSPLHF.

This clonotype occurred many times. V gene TRBV6-5 combines with J gene TRBJ1-5; maybe TRBD1 (6 bases). Trimming left V 4 bases short and J 1 base short, with 14 bases between. This CDR3 contains 16 residues. Germline V CDR1 and CDR2: MNHEY, SVGAGI. The CDR3 is CASSSRTDPSNQPQHF. The CDR3 DNA reads as TGTGCCAGCAGTTCCAGGACAGACCCGAGCAATCAGCCCCAGCATTTT.

This rearrangement joins TRBV3-1 to TRBJ1-1; unclear D gene. The length of the CDR3 is 12 residues. Between the trimmed V and J ends, which lost 4 bases and 11 bases, there was a span of 14 bases. Germline V gives CDR1 LGHDT, CDR2 YNNKEL (reference sequence). In DNA, the CDR3 is TGTGCCAGCAGCCCCCCCGGGAGATCGGCTTTCTTT. Translation: CASSPPGRSAFF.

Concerning this clonotype: This may be a read error: a much more frequent sequence differs by one nucleotide. CDR3 sequence reads: CATSDLQGREETQYF. The CDR3 nucleotides are TGTGCCACCAGTGATTTGCAGGGTAGAGAAGAGACCCAGTACTTC. This sequence joins TRBV24-1 and TRBJ2-5, with TRBD1 as a possible D gene (5 bases). The CDR3 is made up of 15 amino acids. Trimming shortened V by 0 bases and J by 3 bases, and 10 bases separated the two germline ends. In germline, CDR1 is KGHDR, CDR2 SFDVKD.

The sample holds many counts of this clonotype. The chain is built from TRBV28 and TRBJ2-7, with D hard to call. Germline loops: CDR1 MDHEN, CDR2 SYDVKM. Deletions cut 5 bases from V and 4 bases from J, with 9 bases between. The CDR3 is made up of 12 amino acids. The chain's CDR3 is CASSKDGYEQYF. The CDR3 nucleotides are TGTGCCAGCAGTAAAGACGGTTACGAGCAGTACTTC.

This clonotype was seen only a few times. The chain recombines TRBV13 with TRBJ2-2; TRBD1 matches 7 bases. Looked up from germline, CDR1 is PRHDT and CDR2 is FYEKMQ (reference sequence). There are 18 residues in the CDR3. The junction had 12 bases not matched to a gene; V was cut back by 4 bases and J by 1 base. The CDR3 region is CASSSGQTYLENTGELFF. The CDR3 nucleotides read TGTGCCAGCAGCTCGGGACAGACCTACCTTGAGAACACCGGGGAGCTGTTTTTT.

This chain joins TRBV7-2 and TRBJ2-7, with 8 bases matching TRBD1. This CDR3 is 18 amino acids long. Germline loops: CDR1 SGHTA, CDR2 FQGNSA. V was clipped by 5 bases and J by 0 bases; unmatched bases: 15. The CDR3 spells CASSPYGTGLYYSYEQYF. In DNA form, the CDR3 reads TGTGCCAGCAGCCCTTACGGGACAGGACTCTATTACTCCTACGAGCAGTACTTC.

This clonotype was detected ten times or more. The chain joins TRBV28 to TRBJ2-2; D is possibly TRBD1 (6 bases). The CDR3 covers 14 residues. Per germline, CDR1 MDHEN and CDR2 SYDVKM. V lost 7 bases, J lost 6 bases, and 15 bases lay in between. CDR3 loop: CASKQQGIAGELFF. In DNA form, the CDR3 reads TGTGCCAGCAAACAACAGGGAATAGCCGGGGAGCTGTTTTTT.

Comments on this clonotype: This may be a read error: a much more frequent sequence differs by one nucleotide. The rearrangement joins TRBV2 to TRBJ1-4; D perhaps matches TRBD1 (6 bases). The CDR3 length is 12 residues. CDR1 SNHLY and CDR2 FYNNEI come from the germline V gene. This CDR3 is CASIESSGAETF. CDR3 in DNA: TGTGCCAGCATTGAAAGCTCGGGGGCAGAGACTTTT.

This clonotype was counted between two and nine times. The V and J genes are TRBV7-9 and TRBJ2-7, with TRBD1 identical over 8 bases. After removal of 6 bases from V and 3 bases from J, the junction contained 7 bases not matched to a gene. Germline V gene data show CDR1 as SEHNR and CDR2 as FQNEAQ (reference sequence). CDR3 length equals 14 residues. CDR3 nucleotide sequence: TGTGCCAGCAGTTTTACCACAGGGGGCTACGAGCAGTACTTC. Protein product: CASSFTTGGYEQYF.

J is TRBJ2-1 and V is TRBV24-1, with TRBD2 matching over 14 bases. The CDR3 extends over 19 amino acids. Germline V gene sequence: CDR1 KGHDR, CDR2 SFDVKD. V trimming: 1 base; J trimming: 7 bases; junction bases outside the gene matches: 11. The DNA for the CDR3 is TGTGCCACCAGTGATTTACCCCCTACCGGGACTAGCGGGGGAAATGAGCAGTTCTTC. Translating gives CATSDLPPTGTSGGNEQFF.

V is TRBV20-1 and J is TRBJ2-7; 10 bases are shared with TRBD2. Trimming at V came to 0 bases and at J to 5 bases, leaving 7 bases not matched to a gene. This CDR3 region has 15 residues. Germline CDR1 reads DFQATT; CDR2 reads SNEGSKA (reference sequence). Here the CDR3 reads CSARDPSGRANEQYF. The CDR3 nucleotides read TGCAGTGCTAGAGATCCGAGCGGGAGGGCGAACGAGCAGTACTTC.

This clonotype was observed many times. The chain couples TRBV28 to TRBJ2-7; 10 bases line up with TRBD1. V was clipped by 2 bases and J by 0 bases; unmatched bases: 10. This CDR3 is built from 18 residues. CDR1 is MDHEN and CDR2 is SYDVKM in the germline V gene. CDR3 in amino acids: CASSLRDRGPAGSYEQYF. CDR3 in DNA: TGTGCCAGCAGTTTACGGGACAGGGGTCCGGCTGGCTCCTACGAGCAGTACTTC.

This sequence joins TRBV25-1 and TRBJ2-7; the D gene is possibly TRBD1 (6 bases). CDR3 length: 14 residues. The germline V gene has CDR1 MGHDK and CDR2 SYGVNS. V lost 2 bases to trimming and J lost 3 bases, with 11 bases between them. The CDR3 region is CASSEPGDNYEQYF. The CDR3 nucleotides are TGTGCCAGCAGTGAACCAGGGGACAACTACGAGCAGTACTTC.

This clonotype was detected only a few times. This chain uses TRBV5-1 with TRBJ1-2; D might be TRBD1 (5 bases). The V gene lost 0 bases and the J gene lost 8 bases, with 8 bases spanning the gap. Germline CDR1 and CDR2: SGHRS and YFSETQ. CDR3 length: 12 residues. Here the CDR3 reads CASSLEGEGYTF. The CDR3 nucleotides are TGCGCCAGCAGCTTGGAAGGGGAAGGCTACACCTTC.

Note on this clonotype: It may be a read error: a sequence one base away is much more abundant. The J gene is TRBJ2-5, the V gene TRBV6-1; 7 bases agree with TRBD1. The CDR3 length is 14 residues. Germline V lookup: CDR1 MNHNS, CDR2 SASEGT. The CDR3 coding sequence is TGTGCCAGCAGTACTTACAGGGGTCAAGAGGCCCAGTACTTC. Its protein is CASSTYRGQEAQYF.

CDR3 loop: CASSSQTGGPKDGELFF. As DNA, the CDR3 is TGTGCCAGCAGCTCTCAGACAGGGGGCCCGAAGGACGGGGAGCTGTTTTTT. The J gene is TRBJ2-2, the V gene TRBV7-9, with 10 positions matching TRBD1. The CDR3 is made up of 17 amino acids. The V gene end was trimmed by 4 bases and the J gene end by 7 bases; junction bases not matched to a gene: 12. Per the germline V gene, CDR1 is SEHNR and CDR2 is FQNEAQ (reference sequence). The complete variable domain, with remaining parts taken from reference TRBV7-9 and TRBJ2-2, reads DTGVSQNPRHKITKRGQNVTFRCDPISEHNRLYWYRQTLGQGPEFLTYFQNEAQLEKSRLLSDRFSAERPKGSFSTLEIQRTEQGDSAMYLCASSSQTGGPKDGELFFGEGSRLTVL.

This sequence joins TRBV6-5 and TRBJ1-1, with 9 positions matching TRBD1. Losses at the gene ends were 2 bases for V and 4 bases for J; bases not matched to a gene: 5. The CDR3 loop spans 15 amino acids. From germline, CDR1 is MNHEY and CDR2 SVGAGI. CDR3 nucleotide sequence: TGTGCCAGCAGTTACCCTGGGACAGGGTTCACTGAAGCTTTCTTT. Amino acid sequence: CASSYPGTGFTEAFF.

The chain joins TRBV29-1 to TRBJ2-7; TRBD1 agrees at 7 bases. This CDR3 has 12 residues. Unmatched junction bases numbered 5, after V lost 8 bases and J lost 1 base. The germline V gene encodes CDR1 SQVTM and CDR2 ANQGSEA. CDR3 bases: TGCAGCACAGGGGAAGGGTCCTACGAGCAGTACTTC. Protein product: CSTGEGSYEQYF.

This clonotype was seen a few times. V is TRBV6-9 and J is TRBJ2-7; D uncertain. V lost 3 bases, J lost 0 bases, and 18 bases lay in between. Germline loops: CDR1 MNHGY, CDR2 SVAAGI. The CDR3 is 17 amino acids. This CDR3 reads CASSYQDPTPYSYEQYF. CDR3 sequence (DNA): TGTGCCAGCAGTTACCAGGACCCGACTCCCTACTCCTACGAGCAGTACTTC.

This clonotype was counted many times. This chain joins TRBV3-1 and TRBJ2-4; 7 nucleotides align to TRBD1. After removal of 2 bases from V and 8 bases from J, the junction contained 9 bases not matched to a gene. The CDR3 length is 15 residues. Germline CDR1 LGHDT, CDR2 YNNKEL (reference sequence). The CDR3, as DNA: TGTGCCAGCAGCCAAAGGGGGACAGCGGAACACATTCAGTACTTC. Protein sequence: CASSQRGTAEHIQYF. The whole variable domain, filled in from reference TRBV3-1 and TRBJ2-4, reads DTAVSQTPKYLVTQMGNDKSIKCEQNLGHDTMYWYKQDSKKFLKIMFSYNNKELIINETVPNRFSPKSPDKAHLNLHINSLELGDSAVYFCASSQRGTAEHIQYFGAGTRLSVL.